These 22 T cell receptor beta chains were sequenced from one sample in a study of blood T cell repertoires in COVID-19. Produced via immunoSEQ multiplex PCR; TCRdb's table is partial and in-frame only. The sample has about 360,000 clones, approximately 86% seen once; the top ten hold around 7.5%. Sequenced: peripheral blood. Receptor source: a woman aged 55-70 years with COVID-19, enrolled during active disease.

The V call is TRBV15, the J call TRBJ2-7, with TRBD1 identical over 7 bases. This CDR3 spans 15 amino acids. Germline V gene lookup returns CDR1 LNHNV and CDR2 YYDKDF (reference sequence). V dropped 1 base and J dropped 0; count of bases not matched to a gene: 3. The CDR3 is CATSRARDSSYEQYF. The CDR3 coding sequence is TGTGCCACCAGCAGAGCCCGGGACAGCTCCTACGAGCAGTACTTC.

The gene calls are TRBV29-1 and TRBJ1-1; D possibly corresponds to TRBD1 (5 bases). Trimming took off 8 bases at V and 1 base at J, with 17 bases between the two ends. The CDR3 has 14 amino acids. Germline CDR1 is SQVTM and CDR2 is ANQGSEA. The CDR3 DNA follows: TGCAGCAACAATGGGGCGATACAGAACACTGAAGCTTTCTTT. It is translated as CSNNGAIQNTEAFF.

The gene calls are TRBV9 and TRBJ2-1, with a weak D call TRBD2 (5 bases). In germline, CDR1 is SGDLS, CDR2 YYNGEE. V was shortened by 7 bases and J by 0 bases, with 8 bases between the two germline ends. The CDR3 runs to 13 residues. Written as DNA, the CDR3 is TGTGCCAGCGGAACTAGCTCCTACAATGAGCAGTTCTTC. Translating gives CASGTSSYNEQFF.

V and J are TRBV19 and TRBJ1-5, with D uncertain. This CDR3 is 15 amino acids long. V lost 1 base and J lost 7, with 14 bases in between. Germline CDR1 LNHDA, CDR2 SQIVND (reference sequence). CDR3 residues: CASSIGYRRFQPQHF. Written as DNA, the CDR3 is TGTGCCAGTAGTATAGGATATAGGAGGTTCCAGCCCCAGCATTTT.

This clone was seen only once. The chain links TRBV6-5 to TRBJ2-3; maybe TRBD2 (6 bases). Germline CDR1 is MNHEY and CDR2 is SVGAGI. The CDR3 is made up of 14 amino acids. V was shortened by 6 bases and J by 3 bases, with 13 bases between the two germline ends. This chain's CDR3 is CASSGTPQTDTQYF. CDR3 DNA sequence: TGTGCCAGCAGCGGGACTCCCCAGACAGATACGCAGTATTTT.

V and J are TRBV10-3 and TRBJ2-7; 11 bases match TRBD1. The J segment lost 3 bases and the V segment lost 8 bases, leaving 6 bases of the junction unmatched. The germline gives CDR1 ENHRY, CDR2 SYGVKD. The CDR3 totals 14 residues. The CDR3 nucleotides are TGTGCCATCCAACCGGGGACAGGGGGCTACGAGCAGTACTTC. It translates to CAIQPGTGGYEQYF.

This chain connects TRBV6-5 to TRBJ2-2, with 9 bases that match TRBD1. This CDR3 spans 15 amino acids. J gave up 4 bases and V 11 bases, and 11 bases lay outside the gene matches. Looked up from germline, CDR1 is MNHEY and CDR2 is SVGAGI. CDR3 amino acids: CAARQGVGSTGELFF. CDR3 bases: TGTGCCGCTCGACAGGGGGTTGGTAGCACCGGGGAGCTGTTTTTT.

The chain links TRBV4-3 to TRBJ1-1; 7 nucleotides align to TRBD1. The CDR3 loop spans 15 amino acids. Trimming at V came to 5 bases and at J to 2 bases, leaving 8 bases not matched to a gene. CDR1 and CDR2 (germline): LGHNA, YSLEER. This CDR3 reads CASSGQTGSNTEAFF. CDR3 bases: TGCGCCAGCAGCGGCCAGACAGGGAGTAACACTGAAGCTTTCTTT.

The CDR3 sequence is CASSIQGASTGELFF. The CDR3 region has the DNA TGTGCCAGCAGCATACAGGGGGCGAGTACCGGGGAGCTGTTTTTT. V gene TRBV9 combines with J gene TRBJ2-2; 9 bases match TRBD1. The length of the CDR3 is 15 residues. The trim removed 4 bases at V and 5 bases at J, leaving 6 bases unmatched. Per the germline V gene, CDR1 is SGDLS and CDR2 is YYNGEE.

This clone has only one observation. The chain joins TRBV9 to TRBJ1-2; 8 bases line up with TRBD1. Germline V gene sequence: CDR1 SGDLS, CDR2 YYNGEE. J lost 4 bases, V lost 7 bases, and 3 bases had no gene match. The CDR3 has 12 amino acids. CDR3 in DNA: TGTGCCAGCGGACAGGGTCCCTATGGCTACACCTTC. This codes for CASGQGPYGYTF.

This clone was picked up one time. The chain combines TRBV29-1 with TRBJ2-1; 8 nucleotides align to TRBD2. The CDR3 is made up of 15 amino acids. Germline V gene sequence: CDR1 SQVTM, CDR2 ANQGSEA. The trim removed 3 bases at V and 1 base at J, leaving 5 bases unmatched. The CDR3 region is CSVEERGGSYNEQFF. The DNA of the CDR3 is TGCAGCGTTGAGGAACGCGGGGGGTCCTACAATGAGCAGTTCTTC.

The V gene is TRBV6-2 or TRBV6-3, the J gene TRBJ2-1, with TRBD2 as a possible D gene (5 bases). The CDR3 covers 13 residues. CDR1 MNHEY and CDR2 SVGEGT come from the germline V gene. V lost 6 bases and J 5 bases, leaving 11 bases between the germline ends. The CDR3 nucleotides are TGTGCCAGCAGCTCGACTACAAACAATGAGCAGTTCTTC. This gives the protein CASSSTTNNEQFF.

The rearrangement uses TRBV12-5 and TRBJ2-2; 7 bases are shared with TRBD2. Germline CDR1 and CDR2: LGHNT and FRNRAP. The CDR3 extends over 15 amino acids. With 7 bases clipped from V and 4 bases from J, the junction kept 9 bases outside the gene matches. The CDR3 DNA reads TGTGCTAGTGCCCTATACAGCGGGGCCACCGGGGAGCTGTTTTTT. Translated, it gives CASALYSGATGELFF.

This chain joins TRBV3-1 (or the pseudogene TRBV3-2) and TRBJ1-1, with TRBD1 identical over 7 bases. Looked up from germline, CDR1 is LGHDT and CDR2 is YNNKEL (reference sequence). V lost 4 bases and J lost 7; bases outside the gene matches: 6. This CDR3 spans 13 amino acids. The CDR3 nucleotides read TGTGCCAGCAGCCTTAAGGGGGCCGGTGAAGCTTTCTTT. Amino acid sequence: CASSLKGAGEAFF.

The chain combines TRBV10-3 with TRBJ2-3; the match to TRBD1 covers 12 bases. The CDR3 consists of 17 residues. Germline V CDR1 and CDR2: ENHRY, SYGVKD. Trimming at V came to 4 bases and at J to 3 bases, leaving 8 bases not matched to a gene. In DNA form, the CDR3 reads TGTGCCATCAGTGGACCTCCGGGACAGGGGGCGACAGATACGCAGTATTTT. Translation: CAISGPPGQGATDTQYF.

The chain links TRBV11-2 to TRBJ2-1; 11 bases match TRBD2. Germline assignment: CDR1 SGHAT and CDR2 FQNNGV. V shed 4 bases and J 9 bases; nucleotides not matched to a gene: 11. The CDR3 extends over 16 amino acids. The CDR3, as DNA: TGTGCCAGCAGCTCCAATTTGGGTAGCGGGGGGGTTGAGCAGTTCTTC. It codes for CASSSNLGSGGVEQFF.

The chain joins TRBV9 to TRBJ2-5; 8 bases are shared with TRBD2. CDR3 size: 16 residues. V lost 0 bases to trimming and J lost 0 bases; unmatched junction nucleotides: 4. Germline lookup yields CDR1 SGDLS and CDR2 YYNGEE. The CDR3 sequence is CASSVEDGGDQETQYF. The CDR3 DNA reads TGTGCCAGCAGCGTAGAGGACGGGGGGGACCAAGAGACCCAGTACTTC.

The V gene is TRBV7-2, the J gene TRBJ1-6, with a tentative D call TRBD1 (6 bases). V was cut by 1 base and J by 7 bases, with 11 bases left in between. From germline, CDR1 is SGHTA and CDR2 FQGNSA. CDR3 length equals 15 residues. CDR3 coding DNA: TGTGCCAGCAGCTTAGGCGGACAGAAGAATTCACCCCTCCACTTT. Translating it yields CASSLGGQKNSPLHF. The full variable domain, its missing parts supplied by reference TRBV7-2 and TRBJ1-6, is GAGVSQSPSNKVTEKGKDVELRCDPISGHTALYWYRQSLGQGLEFLIYFQGNSAPDKSGLPSDRFSAERTGGSVSTLTIQRTQQEDSAVYLCASSLGGQKNSPLHFGNGTRLTVT.

The V call is TRBV5-1, the J call TRBJ2-7; D remains ambiguous. The CDR3 contains 12 residues. Per germline, CDR1 SGHRS and CDR2 YFSETQ. Trimming stripped 1 base from V and 2 bases from J, with 4 bases between. The DNA of the CDR3 is TGCGCCAGCAGCTTGTTCGCCTACGAGCAGTACTTC. It specifies CASSLFAYEQYF.

V usage is TRBV11-3 and J usage is TRBJ2-7; D not resolved. The germline gives CDR1 SGHNT, CDR2 YENEEA. V gave up 5 bases and J gave up 5 bases, with 16 bases separating them. The CDR3 loop spans 14 amino acids. The CDR3 DNA sequence: TGTGCCAGCAGCCACCTGGCTTCTCGGGACGAGCAGTACTTC. Protein sequence: CASSHLASRDEQYF. The variable domain in full, with the rest retrieved from reference TRBV11-3 and TRBJ2-7, is EAGVVQSPRYKIIEKKQPVAFWCNPISGHNTLYWYLQNLGQGPELLIRYENEEAVDDSQLPKDRFSAERLKGVDSTLKIQPAELGDSAVYLCASSHLASRDEQYFGPGTRLTVT.

The chain employs TRBV7-9 and TRBJ2-3; 11 nucleotides agree with TRBD2. The germline V gene has CDR1 SEHNR and CDR2 FQNEAQ (reference sequence). V gave up 2 bases and J gave up 5 bases; unmatched junction bases: 9. There are 17 residues in the CDR3. The CDR3 region is CASSLSLLAGGEDTQYF. In DNA, the CDR3 is TGTGCCAGCAGCTTAAGTCTTCTAGCGGGGGGCGAAGATACGCAGTATTTT.

This chain uses TRBV30 with TRBJ2-7; weak D call: TRBD1 (5 bases). Trimming removed 1 base at V and 4 bases at J, with 5 bases between. This CDR3 region has 11 residues. Germline CDR1 and CDR2: GTSNPN and SVGIG (reference sequence). CDR3: CAWSDRYEQYF. The CDR3 DNA reads as TGTGCCTGGAGTGACAGGTACGAGCAGTACTTC.